What follows describes a single TCR beta chain. The CDR3 runs 15 residues. V lost 5 bases and J lost 3, with 14 bases in between. In germline, CDR1 is MNHNY, CDR2 SVGAGI (reference sequence). immunoSEQ v3.0 was run at survey level. TCRdb's table, derived via immunoSEQ multiplex PCR, lists solely in-frame clones and lacks some. The sample includes tens of thousands of clones, roughly 90% of them seen just once. The data originate from a study of long-term antiretroviral therapy in people with HIV. At minimum, one pre-ART and two post-ART PBMC samples were obtained from each donor. Each specimen consisted of roughly 0.9-10 million cryopreserved PBMC prior to extraction of DNA.

This chain uses TRBV6-6 with TRBJ1-5, with no clear D. The specimen comprised unsorted PBMCs, sampled 2 years after starting antiretroviral therapy. The receptor comes from a man aged 45-60 years with HIV. The CDR3 nucleotides read TGTGCCAGCAGTGCTCGGGCAGCTACCAATCAGCCCCAGCATTTT. Translated, it gives CASSARAATNQPQHF.